This T cell receptor beta chain derives from a study of OX40 agonist ivuxolimab in advanced cancers. The CDR3 covers 15 residues. Germline V gene lookup returns CDR1 MNHEY and CDR2 SVGAGI. The trim removed 4 bases at V and 2 bases at J, leaving 7 bases unmatched. Profiling relied on immunoSEQ multiplex PCR, and the TCRdb table lists in-frame clones only, not all of them. The sample carries about 35,000 clones, about three quarters recorded once. The sequence came from an adult with an advanced solid tumor such as melanoma, head and neck, liver or kidney cancer. The chain couples TRBV6-5 to TRBJ2-5; TRBD1 matches at 7 bases. Source: CD4+ or CD8+ T cells sorted from blood, taken in a trial of the OX40 agonist ivuxolimab. The CDR3 DNA is TGTGCCAGCAGTTCACTCGGGACAGTTCAAGAGACCCAGTACTTC. It specifies CASSSLGTVQETQYF.